Listed below are T cell receptor beta chains from one sample, sequenced in a study of graft-versus-host responses after intestinal transplantation. The antigens of these receptors remain unknown. The method was immunoSEQ multiplex PCR; TCRdb's version includes in-frame clones alone and lacks a portion of them. Among around 110,000 clones listed, roughly 90% were seen once. The material was unstimulated CD4+ T cells sorted from spleen or lymph node cells, obtained before transplant. These receptors were collected from a human donor who was the organ donor for an intestinal transplant. Each CDR3 is given with its conserved first and last residue. Each record gives: CDR3 length, V gene, J gene, D gene, clone size, CDR3 protein, CDR3 DNA. The D gene is left open where the match is weak. Size values are once, few and many counts, or a class for expanded clones, and some rows have none.

>17|TRBV4-2|TRBJ2-3|TRBD2|once
CASSQGGLAGTTDTQYF
TGTGCCAGCAGCCAGGGGGGGCTAGCGGGGACCACAGATACGCAGTATTTT
>12|TRBV4-3|TRBJ2-1|.|.
CASSQVRDQVFF
TGCGCCAGCAGCCAAGTCCGTGACCAGGTGTTCTTC
>17|TRBV6-1|TRBJ1-2|.|.
CASSEFKGRGTNYGYTF
TGTGCCAGCAGTGAGTTTAAGGGTAGGGGAACCAACTATGGCTACACCTTC
>12|TRBV11-2|TRBJ1-1|TRBD1|.
CASSLDRGEAFF
TGTGCCAGCAGCTTGGACAGGGGTGAAGCTTTCTTT
>16|TRBV5-6|TRBJ1-1|.|once
CASSLPRSGMNTEAFF
TGTGCCAGCAGCCTCCCCCGTAGCGGGATGAACACTGAAGCTTTCTTT
>14|TRBV30|TRBJ2-7|TRBD2|.
CAWSSSGRPYEQYF
TGTGCCTGGAGTTCCAGCGGGAGACCCTACGAGCAGTACTTC
>16|TRBV25-1|TRBJ2-2|TRBD1|.
CATRDFRTGDTGELFF
TGTGCCACGAGGGATTTTAGGACAGGGGACACCGGGGAGCTGTTTTTT
>13|TRBV30|TRBJ1-4|.|.
CAWSTDTGGKLFF
TGTGCCTGGAGTACGGACACTGGCGGAAAACTGTTTTTT
>15|TRBV5-4|TRBJ1-3|TRBD1|.
CASSLEGGAGNTIYF
TGTGCCAGCAGCTTGGAAGGGGGCGCTGGAAACACCATATATTTT
>15|TRBV6-5|TRBJ2-3|.|.
CASNAAGASTDTQYF
TGTGCCAGCAACGCAGCGGGCGCTAGCACAGATACGCAGTATTTT
>15|TRBV6-1|TRBJ2-7|TRBD2|.
CASSDDGTTFYEQYF
TGTGCCAGCAGCGACGACGGGACTACATTCTACGAGCAGTACTTC
>13|TRBV29-1|TRBJ2-7|.|.
CSVTPWGSYEQYF
TGCAGCGTAACCCCCTGGGGCTCCTACGAGCAGTACTTC
>15|TRBV7-2|TRBJ1-3|.|.
CASSLDRGTGNTIYF
TGTGCCAGCAGCTTAGATCGGGGAACTGGAAACACCATATATTTT
>15|TRBV9|TRBJ2-5|TRBD1|.
CASSASRDREGTQYF
TGTGCCAGCAGCGCCTCCCGGGACAGGGAGGGTACCCAGTACTTC
>15|TRBV18|TRBJ2-2|.|.
CASSPVRENTGELFF
TGTGCCAGCTCACCAGTACGGGAGAACACCGGGGAGCTGTTTTTT
>16|TRBV7-2|TRBJ2-3|.|.
CASSLRGLAGGDTQYF
TGTGCCAGCAGCTTAAGGGGGCTAGCGGGCGGAGATACGCAGTATTTT
>15|TRBV7-3|TRBJ2-6|.|.
CASSQTGPGANVLTF
TGTGCCAGCAGCCAAACAGGGCCTGGGGCCAACGTCCTGACTTTC
>14|TRBV5-1|TRBJ1-1|.|.
CASSLAARGTEAFF
TGCGCCAGCAGCTTGGCCGCCAGGGGTACTGAAGCTTTCTTT
>17|TRBV21-1|TRBJ2-7|.|.
CASSKEGWRRDSYEQYF
TGTGCCAGCAGCAAAGAGGGATGGAGGCGGGACTCCTACGAGCAGTACTTC
>13|TRBV6-4|TRBJ2-7|TRBD1|.
CASSAITGGEQYF
TGTGCCAGCAGTGCGATCACAGGGGGCGAGCAGTACTTC
>15|TRBV27|TRBJ1-6|.|.
CASRPGNSYNSPLHF
TGTGCCAGCAGACCGGGGAACTCCTATAATTCACCCCTCCACTTT
>14|TRBV7-9|TRBJ2-4|TRBD2|.
CASSTVAGLNIQYF
TGTGCCAGCAGCACCGTAGCGGGATTAAACATTCAGTACTTC
>16|TRBV4-1|TRBJ1-4|.|.
CASSQTFQTANEKLFF
TGCGCCAGCAGCCAAACTTTCCAGACAGCGAATGAAAAACTGTTTTTT
>13|TRBV27|TRBJ1-1|.|.
CASSQLRTGEAFF
TGTGCCAGCAGCCAACTTAGGACGGGTGAAGCTTTCTTT
>15|TRBV18|TRBJ2-1|TRBD2|once
CASSPGLAYYNEQFF
TGTGCCAGCTCACCGGGACTAGCCTACTACAATGAGCAGTTCTTC
>15|TRBV5-1|TRBJ2-7|TRBD2|.
CASSLGGRDPHEQYF
TGCGCCAGCAGCTTGGGCGGGAGGGACCCCCACGAGCAGTACTTC
>15|TRBV29-1|TRBJ2-3|.|.
CSVAKGGGSGDTQYF
TGCAGCGTCGCGAAGGGGGGCGGGAGTGGAGATACGCAGTATTTT
>15|TRBV18|TRBJ1-3|.|.
CASSPPSVSGNTIYF
TGTGCCAGCTCACCCCCCTCAGTCTCTGGAAACACCATATATTTT
>14|TRBV2|TRBJ2-5|.|.
CASSDRREFETQYF
TGTGCCAGCAGTGATCGACGGGAGTTTGAAACCCAGTACTTC
>15|TRBV7-2|TRBJ2-1|.|.
CASSLELATYNEQFF
TGTGCCAGCAGCTTAGAGCTAGCTACCTACAATGAGCAGTTCTTC
>16|TRBV7-9|TRBJ2-2|.|.
CASSPIDRIGTGELFF
TGTGCCAGCAGCCCCATCGACAGGATTGGGACCGGGGAGCTGTTTTTT
>16|TRBV9|TRBJ2-1|TRBD2|.
CASSVQVGSGTNEQFF
TGTGCCAGCAGCGTTCAGGTGGGTAGCGGGACGAATGAGCAGTTCTTC